The T cell receptor (beta chain) under discussion was sequenced for a study of glioma-infiltrating T cells. Study overall: Glioma patients had dexamethasone for six or fewer days before surgery. Study-wide findings and caveats: Patients with low tissue-blood divergence carried a signature set of shared blood CDR3 motifs. Above-expected tissue-blood divergence occurred in all gliomas, most in low-grade ones.

In regard to this clonotype: What it binds is unknown. A much larger clonotype is one base distant, so this may be a read error.

CDR1 is MNHEY, CDR2 SMNVEV, per germline (reference sequence). The CDR3 consists of 15 residues. The iRepertoire nested amplicon-rescue multiplex PCR amplified TCR alpha and beta CDR3s from RNA. TCRdb analysed the multiplex PCR reads with MiXCR anew, one entry per CDR3 protein. This sample has more than 300,000 distinct CDR3 sequences, with 41% found just once. This chain uses TRBV27 with TRBJ2-3; TRBD2 is a possible D gene (5 bases). This clonotype was obtained from a human donor with low-grade glioma or glioblastoma, undergoing nonglioma brain surgery, or in good health (not recorded which). Sequenced sample: glioma tissue, nonneoplastic brain tissue, or PBMCs (not recorded which). This CDR3 reads CAISWEGLSTDTQYF. CDR3 DNA: TGTGCCATCAGTTGGGAAGGACTCAGCACAGATACGCAGTATTTT.